This is a list of T cell receptor beta chains from one sample in a study of cytomegalovirus exposure and HLA in healthy donors. Measured with immunoSEQ multiplex PCR; TCRdb has only the in-frame clones, and not every one. The data hold approximately 190,000 clones, with approximately 82% observed a single time. The sequenced sample was PBMCs. The receptors shown here come from a woman aged 18-30 years in good health and CMV-seropositive. Each CDR3 is given with its conserved first and last residue. The D gene is left open where the match is weak. Clone size appears in some rows only: once, few, many, or a class for an expanded clone.

j_call d_call v_call clone_size cdr3_aa cdr3_nt
TRBJ1-5 NA TRBV7-9 NA CASSPGGVWGNQPQHF TGTGCCAGCAGCCCGGGGGGGGTATGGGGCAATCAGCCCCAGCATTTT
TRBJ2-2 TRBD1 TRBV7-9 NA CASSVGTVNTGELFF TGTGCCAGCAGCGTAGGGACAGTGAACACCGGGGAGCTGTTTTTT
TRBJ2-5 TRBD2 TRBV5-1 few CASSLGLAGKETQYF TGCGCCAGCAGCTTGGGACTAGCGGGCAAAGAGACCCAGTACTTC
TRBJ2-2 NA TRBV5-4 NA CASSFGPELFF TGTGCCAGCAGCTTTGGCCCGGAGCTGTTTTTT
TRBJ2-7 TRBD2 TRBV27 NA CASTGLAGPSYEQYF TGTGCCAGCACGGGACTAGCGGGGCCGTCCTACGAGCAGTACTTC
TRBJ2-4 TRBD2 TRBV19 NA CASSISHSGGLNIQYF TGTGCCAGTAGTATATCCCATTCGGGGGGGCTTAACATTCAGTACTTC
TRBJ1-2 TRBD1 TRBV7-2 NA CASSLQGTGDYGYTF TGTGCCAGCAGCTTACAGGGGACAGGGGACTATGGCTACACCTTC
TRBJ2-7 NA TRBV4-2 NA CASSQEYVETYSSYEQYF TGTGCCAGCAGCCAAGAGTACGTGGAGACCTATAGCTCCTACGAGCAGTACTTC
TRBJ1-2 NA TRBV6-6 NA CASSLKTQGFYGYTF TGTGCCAGCAGTTTAAAAACTCAGGGGTTCTATGGCTACACCTTC
TRBJ2-1 NA TRBV7-2 NA CASSFQSGAENEQFF TGTGCCAGCAGCTTTCAATCCGGAGCGGAGAATGAGCAGTTCTTC